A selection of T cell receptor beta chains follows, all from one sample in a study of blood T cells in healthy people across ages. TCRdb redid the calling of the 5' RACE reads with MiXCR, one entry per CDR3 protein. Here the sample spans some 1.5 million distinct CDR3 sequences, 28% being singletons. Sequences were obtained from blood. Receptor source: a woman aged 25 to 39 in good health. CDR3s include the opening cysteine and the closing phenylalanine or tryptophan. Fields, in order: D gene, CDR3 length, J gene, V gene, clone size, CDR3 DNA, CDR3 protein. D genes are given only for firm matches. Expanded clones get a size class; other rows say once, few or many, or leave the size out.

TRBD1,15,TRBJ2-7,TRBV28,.,TGTGCCATCAGTCCTCTCGGGACAGGGGGTTACGAGCAGTACTTC,CAISPLGTGGYEQYF
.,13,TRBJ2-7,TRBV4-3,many,TGCGCCAGCAGCCAAGGACGGACCTACGAGCAGTACTTC,CASSQGRTYEQYF
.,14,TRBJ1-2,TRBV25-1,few,TGTGCCAGCAGTGAATTTGAGGGGATCTATGGCTACACCTTC,CASSEFEGIYGYTF
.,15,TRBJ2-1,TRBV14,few,TGTGCCAGCAGCCAGACCGGGACGAGGGGCCATGAGCAGTTCTTC,CASSQTGTRGHEQFF
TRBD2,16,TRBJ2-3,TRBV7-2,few,TGTGCCAGCAGCTTGCGACTAGCCGTTAGCACAGATACGCAGTATTTT,CASSLRLAVSTDTQYF
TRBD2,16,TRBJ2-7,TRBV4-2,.,TGTGCCAGCAGCCAAGAGCTTAGCGGGGGTGTCTACGAGCAGTACTTC,CASSQELSGGVYEQYF
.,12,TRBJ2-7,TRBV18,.,TGTGCCAGCTCACCGGCCTTTGTAGAGCAGTACTTC,CASSPAFVEQYF
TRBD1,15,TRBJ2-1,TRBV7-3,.,TGTGCCAGCAGCTCTTCCGGGACAGTATACAATGAGCAGTTCTTC,CASSSSGTVYNEQFF
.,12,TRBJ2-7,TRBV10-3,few,TGTGCCATCAGCCTCACCCCGGACGAGCAGTACTTC,CAISLTPDEQYF
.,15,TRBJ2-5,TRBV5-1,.,TGCGCCAGCAGCAGCATTGTGGGGGTCCAAGAGACCCAGTACTTC,CASSSIVGVQETQYF